This TCR beta chain was captured by sequencing in a study of cytomegalovirus exposure and HLA in healthy donors. On this clone itself: The antigen remains unidentified.

Study-level points and caveats: In a later analysis, more than 15,000 TCR beta sequences were associated with HLA alleles at 0.05 false discovery rate. Researchers reportedly found TCR beta sequences accurately predicted most subjects' HLA-A and HLA-B alleles. TCR beta V- and J-gene trimming, according to a later analysis, was linked to a missense DCLRE1C variant. A cluster of highly shared sequence variants was likely a sequencing artifact.

Trimming cost V 0 bases and J 0 bases; bases outside gene matches: 11. The CDR3 runs 19 residues. The germline CDR1 and CDR2 sequences are MGHRA and YSYEKL. The PCR contained 60 Vbeta and 13 Jbeta primers. The table came from immunoSEQ multiplex PCR; TCRdb's copy has only in-frame clones and leaves some out. The record lists roughly 78,000 clones, of which the ten most abundant hold about 0.83%. The TCR comes from a boy between 10 and 17 years old in good health and CMV-seronegative. The sequenced sample consisted of PBMCs. This rearrangement joins TRBV4-1 to TRBJ2-5; 9 bases are a match to TRBD2. In nucleotides, the CDR3 is TGCGCCAGCAGCCAAGAACCCGGGCTAGCGGGACCATACCAAGAGACCCAGTACTTC. As protein: CASSQEPGLAGPYQETQYF.